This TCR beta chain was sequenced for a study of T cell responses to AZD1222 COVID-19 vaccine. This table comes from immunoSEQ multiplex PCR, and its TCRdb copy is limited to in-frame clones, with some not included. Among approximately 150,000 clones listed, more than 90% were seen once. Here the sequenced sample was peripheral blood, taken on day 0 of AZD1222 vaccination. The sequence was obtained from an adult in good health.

CDR3 region: CAWSVPPRGPQHF. The CDR3 DNA follows: TGTGCCTGGAGTGTACCCCCCCGGGGGCCCCAGCATTTT. The V and J genes are TRBV30 and TRBJ1-5; D is unclear. The CDR3 totals 13 residues. V lost 0 bases and J 9 bases, leaving 12 bases between the germline ends. Germline CDR1 reads GTSNPN; CDR2 reads SVGIG (reference sequence). Supplemented by reference TRBV30 and TRBJ1-5, the full variable domain reads SQTIHQWPATLVQPVGSPLSLECTVEGTSNPNLYWYRQAAGRGLQLLFYSVGIGQISSEVPQNLSASRPQDRQFILSSKKLLLSDSGFYLCAWSVPPRGPQHFGDGTRLSIL.